These T cell receptor beta chains were read from a single sample in a study of blood T cell repertoires in COVID-19. Sequenced by immunoSEQ multiplex PCR; TCRdb stores in-frame clones only, minus some. The sample contains 250,000 to 350,000 clones, 70% to 90% of which appear only once. Sequenced: peripheral blood. The receptors come from a woman in her twenties or thirties who had recovered from COVID-19. The CDR3 runs from the conserved cysteine through the conserved F or W. A D gene is named only where the DNA matches it firmly. The listing skips clone size in some rows; elsewhere it reads once, few, many or a size class.

d_call,v_call,clone_size,j_call,cdr3_nt,cdr3_aa
-,TRBV2,-,TRBJ1-5,TGTGCCAGCAGTGGAAATTCGGGGGGTGGACAGCCCCAGCATTTT,CASSGNSGGGQPQHF
TRBD2,TRBV7-8,once,TRBJ2-3,TGTGCCAGCAGCCGGACTAGCGGAAACACAGATACGCAGTATTTT,CASSRTSGNTDTQYF
TRBD2,TRBV19,-,TRBJ2-3,TGTGCCAGTGGACTAGCGGCTAGCACAGATACGCAGTATTTT,CASGLAASTDTQYF
-,TRBV5-1,-,TRBJ1-1,TGCGCCAGCAGCTTTCGAGGGAACACTGAAGCTTTCTTT,CASSFRGNTEAFF
-,TRBV6-1,-,TRBJ2-7,TGTGCCAGCCGCGGGACGGCACCCCCCGAGCAGTACTTC,CASRGTAPPEQYF
-,TRBV28,-,TRBJ2-3,TGTGCCAGCGCACCGGGACATGTCGCAGATACGCAGTATTTT,CASAPGHVADTQYF
-,TRBV4-2,-,TRBJ1-4,TGTGCCAGCAGCCCCGGACAGACTCCAACTAATGAAAAACTGTTTTTT,CASSPGQTPTNEKLFF
-,TRBV7-9,-,TRBJ1-3,TGTGCCAGCAGCTCGAGACAGACCCTCTCTGGAAACACCATATATTTT,CASSSRQTLSGNTIYF
-,TRBV27,once,TRBJ1-6,TGTGCCAGCAGTTTAGAGGGAGTCTATAATTCACCCCTCCACTTT,CASSLEGVYNSPLHF
-,TRBV5-4,-,TRBJ2-5,TGTGCCAGCAGCCCACGGTGGGGGACACAGGAGACCCAGTACTTC,CASSPRWGTQETQYF
TRBD2,TRBV7-2,-,TRBJ2-1,TGTGCCAGCAGCTTCCGACCTCAGACTAGCGGAACCTACAATGAGCAGTTCTTC,CASSFRPQTSGTYNEQFF
-,TRBV15,-,TRBJ1-6,TGTGCCACCAGCAGAGAAGGGCGGGATTCACCCCTCCACTTT,CATSREGRDSPLHF
TRBD1,TRBV18,-,TRBJ2-4,TGTGCCAGCTCACCCCTACAGGGGCTTTCGGACATTCAGTACTTC,CASSPLQGLSDIQYF
TRBD1,TRBV7-8,-,TRBJ1-6,TGTGCCAGCAGCCGGACCGGGACAGGGATCCAATATAATTCACCCCTCCACTTT,CASSRTGTGIQYNSPLHF
TRBD2,TRBV12-3/TRBV12-4,few,TRBJ2-7,TGTGCCAGCAGTTTCGGCGGGGGCTACGAGCAGTACTTC,CASSFGGGYEQYF
TRBD2,TRBV9,-,TRBJ2-3,TGTGCCAGCAGCCCCGGACTAGCGGGGGGCCTCACAGATACGCAGTATTTT,CASSPGLAGGLTDTQYF
-,TRBV27,-,TRBJ2-7,TGTGCCAGCAGTTCGGGACATAGCATGGAGCAGTACTTC,CASSSGHSMEQYF
TRBD2,TRBV5-8,-,TRBJ2-2,TGTGCCAGCAGACTGCGGACGGGGGGTACCGGGGAGCTGTTTTTT,CASRLRTGGTGELFF
TRBD2,TRBV28,once,TRBJ2-1,TGTGCCAGCAGTTTAAGGCTAGCGGGGTGGAATGAGCAGTTCTTC,CASSLRLAGWNEQFF
-,TRBV4-2,-,TRBJ2-5,TGTGCCAGCAGCCAAGATAAGGGGGGGGAGATGGAGACCCAGTACTTC,CASSQDKGGEMETQYF
TRBD1,TRBV5-1,-,TRBJ1-2,TGCGCCAGCAGCTTGGCAGGGGGCCGAGGCTACACCTTC,CASSLAGGRGYTF
-,TRBV6-5,-,TRBJ2-3,TGTGCCAGCAGGCGGGACACAGATACGCAGTATTTT,CASRRDTDTQYF
-,TRBV11-2,-,TRBJ1-3,TGTGCCAGCAGCATACCCCGGACAACCATATATTTT,CASSIPRTTIYF
TRBD1,TRBV19,-,TRBJ1-2,TGTGCCAGTAGTATATTGACAGGGGGCAACGACAACTATGGCTACACCTTC,CASSILTGGNDNYGYTF
TRBD1,TRBV7-3,-,TRBJ2-1,TGTGCCAGCAGCTTAACGGGACAGGGCTACAATGAGCAGTTCTTC,CASSLTGQGYNEQFF
-,TRBV4-3,-,TRBJ2-5,TGCGCCAGCAGCCAAGATAGGGGGGAGACCCAGTACTTC,CASSQDRGETQYF
TRBD1,TRBV5-6,-,TRBJ2-7,TGTGCCAGCAGCTGGGCCTTAGGACAGGGGGTCGGGGAGCAGTACTTC,CASSWALGQGVGEQYF
TRBD2,TRBV4-2,-,TRBJ2-3,TGTGCCAGCAGCCAAGGACTAGCGGGGGGGCCAACAGATACGCAGTATTTT,CASSQGLAGGPTDTQYF
TRBD2,TRBV7-9,-,TRBJ2-3,TGTGCCAGCAGCTTAACGGGACTAGCGGGGGCAGATACGCAGTATTTT,CASSLTGLAGADTQYF
TRBD1,TRBV19,-,TRBJ1-4,TGTGCCAGCCGGGACAGGGGGACAACTAATGAAAAACTGTTTTTT,CASRDRGTTNEKLFF
-,TRBV27,-,TRBJ1-6,TGTGCCAGCAGTGCGGCCGGGATAAGCTATAATTCACCCCTCCACTTT,CASSAAGISYNSPLHF
TRBD1,TRBV7-2,-,TRBJ1-2,TGTGCCAGCAGCAGACAACAGGGGGCCTCATATGGCTACACCTTC,CASSRQQGASYGYTF
TRBD1,TRBV5-4,-,TRBJ1-2,TGTGCCAGCAGCTTGGAGGACAGGGAGGGCTACACCTTC,CASSLEDREGYTF
-,TRBV3-1/TRBV3-2,few,TRBJ2-7,TGTGCCAGCAGCCAAGATCATCAGCGGGCGCACGAGCAGTACTTC,CASSQDHQRAHEQYF
TRBD2,TRBV7-2,once,TRBJ2-1,TGTGCCAGCAGCCCAAGCGGGGGGCGAAACAATGAGCAGTTCTTC,CASSPSGGRNNEQFF
-,TRBV19,once,TRBJ2-7,TGTGCCAGTAGTCCCCTTAGGGGCTACGAGCAGTACTTC,CASSPLRGYEQYF
-,TRBV5-1,-,TRBJ1-4,TGCGCCAGCAGCTCAGACAGTACAACTAATGAAAAACTGTTTTTT,CASSSDSTTNEKLFF
-,TRBV2,-,TRBJ1-2,TGTGCCAGCACCTCAGAGGGAGGTAGTGGTGCTGGCTACACCTTC,CASTSEGGSGAGYTF
-,TRBV9,-,TRBJ1-2,TGTGCCAGCAGCGCTTCCCCGACAGAAAAGTGGGGCTACACCTTC,CASSASPTEKWGYTF
-,TRBV24-1,-,TRBJ1-5,TGTGCCACCAGTGCCGGGGGGGGTAGCAATCAGCCCCAGCATTTT,CATSAGGGSNQPQHF
TRBD1,TRBV2,-,TRBJ2-4,TGTGCCAGCAGTGATTGGACAGGGAACATTCAGTACTTC,CASSDWTGNIQYF
-,TRBV6-6,-,TRBJ2-7,TGTGCCAGCAGTTACTCGCAGGCTATCTTTCCCTACGAGCAGTACTTC,CASSYSQAIFPYEQYF
TRBD1,TRBV5-4,-,TRBJ1-1,TGTGCCAGCAGCAAGGACAGGGCCCAGGGGGACACTGAAGCTTTCTTT,CASSKDRAQGDTEAFF
-,TRBV18,-,TRBJ1-1,TGTGCCAGCTCACCTTCGAGCAGAGGGAACACTGAAGCTTTCTTT,CASSPSSRGNTEAFF
-,TRBV15,-,TRBJ2-2,TGTGCCACCAGCAGAGATACCGTGGACAGAACGCTGACCGGGGAGCTGTTTTTT,CATSRDTVDRTLTGELFF
-,TRBV9,-,TRBJ1-1,TGTGCCAGCAGCAGCGGGCCTTTCACTGAAGCTTTCTTT,CASSSGPFTEAFF
-,TRBV9,-,TRBJ2-3,TGTGCCAGCAGCGTAGTACCCTTCGGTGGTGGCACAGATACGCAGTATTTT,CASSVVPFGGGTDTQYF
-,TRBV6-2/TRBV6-3,-,TRBJ1-5,TGTGCCAGCAGTTACGCGGATAGCAATCAGCCCCAGCATTTT,CASSYADSNQPQHF
TRBD1,TRBV7-3,-,TRBJ1-4,TGTGCCAGCAGCTCGCCGGGACAGCAGGCGCCATGCCTGGACGCGGCAAAACTGTTTTTT,CASSSPGQQAPCLDAAKLFF
TRBD1,TRBV12-3/TRBV12-4,-,TRBJ1-2,TGTGCCAGCAGCTATACAGGGGTTCATGGCTACACCTTC,CASSYTGVHGYTF
-,TRBV10-3,-,TRBJ1-2,TGTGCCATCAATCTCAGGAATAATAACTATGGCTACACCTTC,CAINLRNNNYGYTF
TRBD1,TRBV9,-,TRBJ1-2,TGTGCCAGCAGCGTAGCCGCTGACAGGGGAGGAGGCTACACCTTC,CASSVAADRGGGYTF
TRBD2,TRBV6-5,-,TRBJ2-1,TGTGCCAGCAGTTCTCCCGGGACTAGCGGCTCCAATGAGCAGTTCTTC,CASSSPGTSGSNEQFF
-,TRBV3-1/TRBV3-2,-,TRBJ2-2,TGTGCCAGCAGCCAAAAGGGGCTAGCGACCGGGGAGCTGTTTTTT,CASSQKGLATGELFF
TRBD1,TRBV18,-,TRBJ1-5,TGTGCCAGCTCACCCGGAAATCAGGGGGCTAGCAATCAGCCCCAGCATTTT,CASSPGNQGASNQPQHF
-,TRBV10-3,-,TRBJ2-7,TGTGCCATCAGTTCCGGGATAAACTACGAGCAGTACTTC,CAISSGINYEQYF
-,TRBV3-1/TRBV3-2,-,TRBJ1-2,TGTGCCAGCAGCCGGACTGAAGTTAACTATGGCTACACCTTC,CASSRTEVNYGYTF
-,TRBV4-2,few,TRBJ2-1,TGTGCCAGCAGCGAAAAGAGTTACTCCTACAATGAGCAGTTCTTC,CASSEKSYSYNEQFF
-,TRBV9,once,TRBJ1-6,TGTGCCAGCAGCGTAGGAGGGGGTAATTCACCCCTCCACTTT,CASSVGGGNSPLHF
-,TRBV19,-,TRBJ1-2,TGTGCCAGTACCTTAAGGGGAGGCGGCTACACCTTC,CASTLRGGGYTF